This TCR beta chain was retrieved from a study of T cell responses to AZD1222 COVID-19 vaccine. CDR1 KGHSH and CDR2 LQKENI come from the germline V gene. This CDR3 is 14 amino acids long. Germline trimming cut 0 bases from V and 5 bases from J; bases unmatched to any gene: 0. Here immunoSEQ multiplex PCR was the method, and the copy in TCRdb shows in-frame clones only, minus some. Of around 100,000 clones in the sample, just under 95% were seen once. This clone was recorded once. The chain has TRBV18 and TRBJ2-1, with 8 bases matching TRBD1. The sample in question was peripheral blood, obtained on day 0 of AZD1222 vaccination. This receptor was obtained from an adult in good health. In DNA form, the CDR3 reads TGTGCCAGCTCACCACCGGGACAGGACAATGAGCAGTTCTTC. Its translation is CASSPPGQDNEQFF.